Below are 7 T cell receptor beta chains sequenced from a single sample in a study of cytomegalovirus exposure and HLA in healthy donors. The PCR employed 60 Vbeta primers together with 13 Jbeta primers. Method: immunoSEQ multiplex PCR; TCRdb's copy keeps in-frame clones and lacks some. Altogether about 140,000 clones are present, about three quarters being singletons, with the ten largest covering 1% to 1.5%. The specimen was PBMCs. These receptors were obtained from a woman aged 40 to 50 in good health and CMV-seronegative.

This sequence joins TRBV6-1 and TRBJ2-7, with TRBD1 matching 7 bases. The CDR3 is 14 amino acids. J was trimmed by 1 base and V by 2 bases; bases with no gene match: 2. CDR1 is MNHNS and CDR2 is SASEGT in the germline V gene. In DNA, the CDR3 is TGTGCCAGCAGTGAAAGGACAGGTTCCTACGAGCAGTACTTC. Protein product: CASSERTGSYEQYF.

This sequence joins TRBV6-5 and TRBJ2-5; D remains unclear. CDR3 length: 13 residues. Trimming cost V 4 bases and J 0 bases, with 6 bases left between them. Germline V gene data show CDR1 as MNHEY and CDR2 as SVGAGI. CDR3 residues: CASSFNYQETQYF. In DNA form, the CDR3 reads TGTGCCAGCAGTTTCAACTACCAAGAGACCCAGTACTTC.

The J gene is TRBJ1-3, the V gene TRBV5-1; D is perhaps TRBD1 (6 bases). This CDR3 region has 13 residues. V gave up 0 bases and J gave up 7 bases, with 8 bases separating them. Germline-derived CDR1 and CDR2 are SGHRS and YFSETQ. CDR3 sequence: CASSLGRGNTIYF. CDR3 DNA sequence: TGCGCCAGCAGCTTGGGCAGGGGCAACACCATATATTTT.

The chain recombines TRBV4-3 with TRBJ2-2, with D perhaps matching TRBD1 (5 bases). This CDR3 has 15 amino acids. CDR1 LGHNA and CDR2 YSLEER come from the germline V gene. Trimming took off 2 bases at V and 6 bases at J, with 13 bases between the two ends. CDR3 bases: TGCGCCAGCAGCCAATCTGCCAGGGATCCCGGGGAGCTGTTTTTT. Translating gives CASSQSARDPGELFF.

The CDR3: CASSPLFGGGGRETQYF. In DNA, the CDR3 is TGTGCCAGCAGTCCCCTCTTCGGGGGTGGGGGACGAGAGACCCAGTACTTC. This sequence joins TRBV28 and TRBJ2-5; weak D call: TRBD2 (6 bases). V was clipped by 5 bases and J by 4 bases, with 23 bases between them. From germline, CDR1 is MDHEN and CDR2 SYDVKM. This CDR3 has 17 amino acids.

Here the CDR3 DNA reads TGTGCCAGCAGCCAAGGCTACAGAACCGGTGGCTACACCTTC. Residues: CASSQGYRTGGYTF. The gene calls are TRBV14 and TRBJ1-2; D unresolved. CDR1 and CDR2 from the germline V gene are SGHDN and FVKESK. The CDR3 spans 14 residues. V was trimmed by 1 base and J by 7 bases, leaving 13 bases between them.

V gene TRBV11-3 combines with J gene TRBJ1-6; D gene unclear. The germline CDR1 and CDR2 sequences are SGHNT and YENEEA. The CDR3 covers 17 residues. Deletions cut 5 bases from V and 8 bases from J, with 22 bases between. The CDR3 here is CASSLRTERDRYSPLHF. CDR3 in DNA: TGTGCCAGCAGCCTCCGGACGGAGAGGGATCGGTATTCACCCCTCCACTTT. Variable domain in full (rest from reference TRBV11-3 and TRBJ1-6): EAGVVQSPRYKIIEKKQPVAFWCNPISGHNTLYWYLQNLGQGPELLIRYENEEAVDDSQLPKDRFSAERLKGVDSTLKIQPAELGDSAVYLCASSLRTERDRYSPLHFGNGTRLTVT.